Presented here are 23 T cell receptor beta chains from one specimen sequenced in a study of blood T cell repertoires in COVID-19 (dated by TCRdb to 2018 to 2021). Preparation of the library involved the immunoSEQ multiplex PCR assay. TCRdb provides this immuneACCESS table in a form limited to in-frame rearrangements. Some clones are lacking; in checked studies, under half of them reflect an unresolved V gene, and why the rest are absent is not known. The sample profile shows under 200,000 clones; about 86% of them were found once. The biggest ten clones account for about a tenth of the sample. The sample taken for sequencing was peripheral blood. The receptor source for this set is a woman aged 60-75 years with COVID-19, enrolled during active disease.

The rearrangement uses TRBV3-1 (or the pseudogene TRBV3-2) and TRBJ1-4, with TRBD1 matching over 7 bases. Per germline, CDR1 LGHDT and CDR2 YNNKEL (reference sequence). Unmatched junction bases numbered 12, after V lost 4 bases and J lost 7 bases. The CDR3 covers 16 residues. The CDR3 DNA is TGTGCCAGCAGCCGTCTTCGCGGGACAGCGGGTGAAAAACTGTTTTTT. The encoded protein is CASSRLRGTAGEKLFF.

About this clone itself: Other DNA sequences in the same sample also yield this CDR3. This chain connects TRBV7-3 to TRBJ2-3; 9 bases agree with TRBD2. CDR1 SGHTA and CDR2 FQGTGA come from the germline V gene. The CDR3 contains 15 residues. V was pared by 4 bases and J by 2 bases, with 4 bases of the junction left unmatched. CDR3 in DNA: TGTGCCAGCAGCTCAGCGGGAGGTTCCACAGATACGCAGTATTTT. Translation gives CASSSAGGSTDTQYF.

The genes are TRBV7-2 and TRBJ2-1; TRBD2 aligns across 7 bases. The CDR3 is 15 residues long. The junction had 5 bases not matched to a gene; V was cut back by 2 bases and J by 4 bases. Germline V CDR1 and CDR2: SGHTA, FQGNSA. As DNA, the CDR3 is TGTGCCAGCAGCTTACCCGGGGGAGGGTACAATGAGCAGTTCTTC. Its translation: CASSLPGGGYNEQFF.

The CDR3 DNA reads as TGTGCCAGCAGTGAAACAGGCATCACAGATACGCAGTATTTT. This translates into CASSETGITDTQYF. The J gene is TRBJ2-3, the V gene TRBV2, with D perhaps TRBD1 (5 bases). The germline CDR1 and CDR2 sequences are SNHLY and FYNNEI. This CDR3 is built from 14 residues. The V end lost 2 bases, the J end lost 2 bases, and 8 bases lay between the germline ends.

The chain joins TRBV12-3 or TRBV12-4 to TRBJ2-5; D is undetermined. This CDR3 contains 12 residues. V was shortened by 3 bases and J by 5 bases, with 7 bases between the two germline ends. CDR3 residues: CASSFTRETQYF. Written as DNA, the CDR3 is TGTGCCAGCAGTTTTACGAGGGAGACCCAGTACTTC.

The chain is built from TRBV28 and TRBJ1-6; D not resolved. CDR3 length: 14 amino acids. In germline, CDR1 is MDHEN, CDR2 SYDVKM. Trimming cost V 10 bases and J 9 bases, with 19 bases left between them. CDR3 in amino acids: CATQPDNGRSPLHF. The CDR3 bases are TGTGCCACCCAGCCTGACAATGGCCGTTCACCCCTCCACTTT. The full variable domain, completed using reference TRBV28 and TRBJ1-6, is DVKVTQSSRYLVKRTGEKVFLECVQDMDHENMFWYRQDPGLGLRLIYFSYDVKMKEKGDIPEGYSVSREKKERFSLILESASTNQTSMYLCATQPDNGRSPLHFGNGTRLTVT.

The J gene is TRBJ2-3, the V gene TRBV7-3; D possibly corresponds to TRBD2 (5 bases). This CDR3 has 14 residues. V was cut by 5 bases and J by 2 bases, with 11 bases left in between. In germline, CDR1 is SGHTA, CDR2 FQGTGA. The CDR3 sequence: CASSPGRATDTQYF. CDR3 sequence (DNA): TGTGCCAGCAGCCCGGGAAGGGCCACAGATACGCAGTATTTT.

V and J are TRBV3-1 (or the pseudogene TRBV3-2) and TRBJ2-7; TRBD1 aligns across 7 bases. V was clipped by 1 base and J by 4 bases; unmatched bases: 1. This CDR3 region has 13 residues. Germline V lookup: CDR1 LGHDT, CDR2 YNNKEL (reference sequence). CDR3 bases: TGTGCCAGCAGCCAAGTACAGGGGTACGAGCAGTACTTC. Amino acids: CASSQVQGYEQYF.

The chain is built from TRBV19 and TRBJ2-7; no definite D call. Germline values: CDR1 LNHDA, CDR2 SQIVND (reference sequence). This CDR3 is built from 13 residues. With 3 bases removed from V and 4 bases from J, the gap between germline ends came to 10 bases. CDR3 DNA sequence: TGTGCCAGTAGTATGGCAGATATGTACGAGCAGTACTTC. Translated: CASSMADMYEQYF.

The V call is TRBV28, the J call TRBJ2-7, with a weak D call TRBD1 (7 bases). Trimming removed 7 bases from V and 5 bases from J, with 24 bases in between. The germline V gene has CDR1 MDHEN and CDR2 SYDVKM. This CDR3 comprises 16 residues. CDR3 bases: TGTGCCAGCATCCCTGCCGGGGGACAGCTCGTGGACGAGCAGTACTTC. Amino acids: CASIPAGGQLVDEQYF. The full variable domain, rest sourced from reference TRBV28 and TRBJ2-7, is DVKVTQSSRYLVKRTGEKVFLECVQDMDHENMFWYRQDPGLGLRLIYFSYDVKMKEKGDIPEGYSVSREKKERFSLILESASTNQTSMYLCASIPAGGQLVDEQYFGPGTRLTVT.

This chain joins TRBV3-1 (or the pseudogene TRBV3-2) and TRBJ2-3, with D possibly being TRBD2 (6 bases). This CDR3 has 14 residues. V shed 1 base and J shed 1 base, with 6 bases lying between them. The germline gives CDR1 LGHDT, CDR2 YNNKEL (reference sequence). CDR3 protein: CASSQAGGTDTQYF. DNA of the CDR3: TGTGCCAGCAGCCAAGCGGGGGGCACAGATACGCAGTATTTT.

The rearrangement uses TRBV27 and TRBJ2-6; no reliable D call. With 0 bases removed from V and 0 bases from J, the gap between germline ends came to 3 bases. The germline CDR1 and CDR2 sequences are MNHEY and SMNVEV (reference sequence). There are 15 residues in the CDR3. The CDR3, as DNA: TGTGCCAGCAGTTTATCGAGCTCTGGGGCCAACGTCCTGACTTTC. Its protein product is CASSLSSSGANVLTF.

The chain has TRBV5-4 and TRBJ2-5, with 12 nucleotides matching TRBD2. The V and J ends lost 3 bases and 5 bases, in that order; junction bases with no gene match: 11. Germline lookup yields CDR1 SGHNT and CDR2 YYREEE (reference sequence). The CDR3 length is 17 residues. CDR3 amino acids: CASSYPASGRAQETQYF. The CDR3 nucleotides read TGTGCCAGCAGCTATCCGGCTAGCGGGAGGGCCCAGGAGACCCAGTACTTC.

The genes are TRBV6-1 and TRBJ2-3; the match to TRBD2 covers 12 bases. This CDR3 has 16 residues. J was trimmed by 2 bases and V by 4 bases; bases with no gene match: 4. From germline, CDR1 is MNHNS and CDR2 SASEGT. The DNA of the CDR3 is TGTGCCAGCAGTGGAACTAGCGGGGGGTTCACAGATACGCAGTATTTT. The encoded protein is CASSGTSGGFTDTQYF.

This chain connects TRBV24-1 to TRBJ2-3, with TRBD1 matching over 12 bases. Germline V CDR1 and CDR2: KGHDR, SFDVKD. The junction had 9 bases not matched to a gene; V was cut back by 5 bases and J by 1 base. The CDR3 covers 18 residues. For the CDR3, the DNA is TGTGCCACCAGTGGCCGGGACAGGGGGCGCAGGGGCACAGATACGCAGTATTTT. The encoded protein is CATSGRDRGRRGTDTQYF.

The chain combines TRBV24-1 with TRBJ2-5; a possible D gene is TRBD2 (6 bases). The germline V gene encodes CDR1 KGHDR and CDR2 SFDVKD. The CDR3 length is 15 residues. V was pared by 10 bases and J by 2 bases, with 19 bases between. CDR3 nucleotides: TGTGCCACACAGAGGGGAGGTATTGGGCAAGAGACCCAGTACTTC. This gives the protein CATQRGGIGQETQYF.

This clone was found once. V gene TRBV28 combines with J gene TRBJ1-4, with 8 bases identical to TRBD1. The CDR3 extends over 15 amino acids. V lost 5 bases to trimming and J lost 6 bases; unmatched junction nucleotides: 8. Germline V gene sequence: CDR1 MDHEN, CDR2 SYDVKM. The CDR3 loop is CASSPGGQVDEKLFF. CDR3 in DNA: TGTGCCAGCAGTCCGGGGGGACAGGTCGATGAAAAACTGTTTTTT.

The chain combines TRBV30 with TRBJ2-7; D may be TRBD1 (6 bases). The CDR3 covers 13 residues. Germline assignment: CDR1 GTSNPN and CDR2 SVGIG (reference sequence). Trimming pared 2 bases from V and 6 bases from J, leaving 14 bases between. The CDR3 bases are TGTGCCTGGAGTAGGGGGAGCGTACTCGAGCAGTACTTC. Translated: CAWSRGSVLEQYF.

This clone was counted between two and nine times. The V call is TRBV24-1, the J call TRBJ1-1, with a weak D call TRBD1 (6 bases). The germline V and J ends were trimmed by 7 bases and 0 bases, with 11 bases remaining between them. Germline CDR1 reads KGHDR; CDR2 reads SFDVKD. This CDR3 spans 14 amino acids. The CDR3, as DNA: TGTGCCACCAGGCCCAGGGGTATGAACACTGAAGCTTTCTTT. Translated, it gives CATRPRGMNTEAFF.

V and J are TRBV27 and TRBJ2-6; no clear D gene. The CDR3 covers 15 residues. Trimming stripped 5 bases from V and 0 bases from J, with 8 bases between. Germline V gene sequence: CDR1 MNHEY, CDR2 SMNVEV (reference sequence). The CDR3 region has the DNA TGTGCCAGCAGTCTCTCTAACTCTGGGGCCAACGTCCTGACTTTC. Its translation is CASSLSNSGANVLTF.

The V and J genes are TRBV3-1 (or the pseudogene TRBV3-2) and TRBJ2-5; 11 nucleotides agree with TRBD1. J gave up 0 bases and V 2 bases, and 14 bases lay outside the gene matches. The CDR3 loop spans 20 amino acids. In germline, CDR1 is LGHDT, CDR2 YNNKEL (reference sequence). The CDR3 DNA follows: TGTGCCAGCAGCCAAATCCCCTCAGGACAGGGGGCGAGTTACCAAGAGACCCAGTACTTC. Translation: CASSQIPSGQGASYQETQYF.

The chain employs TRBV6-2 or TRBV6-3 and TRBJ2-3, with D maybe TRBD1 (6 bases). The V end lost 6 bases, the J end lost 7 bases, and 17 bases lay between the germline ends. CDR1 is MNHEY, CDR2 SVGEGT, per germline. The CDR3 consists of 14 residues. CDR3 sequence: CASSHSGRGNTQYF. CDR3 nucleotides: TGTGCCAGCAGCCATAGTGGTAGGGGGAATACGCAGTATTTT.

The J gene is TRBJ2-5, the V gene TRBV7-2; a possible D gene is TRBD2 (5 bases). Trimming cost V 7 bases and J 4 bases, with 16 bases left between them. This CDR3 spans 14 amino acids. Looked up from germline, CDR1 is SGHTA and CDR2 is FQGNSA. This CDR3 reads CASTAAVDRETQYF. CDR3 DNA sequence: TGTGCCAGCACCGCAGCGGTGGATCGAGAGACCCAGTACTTC.